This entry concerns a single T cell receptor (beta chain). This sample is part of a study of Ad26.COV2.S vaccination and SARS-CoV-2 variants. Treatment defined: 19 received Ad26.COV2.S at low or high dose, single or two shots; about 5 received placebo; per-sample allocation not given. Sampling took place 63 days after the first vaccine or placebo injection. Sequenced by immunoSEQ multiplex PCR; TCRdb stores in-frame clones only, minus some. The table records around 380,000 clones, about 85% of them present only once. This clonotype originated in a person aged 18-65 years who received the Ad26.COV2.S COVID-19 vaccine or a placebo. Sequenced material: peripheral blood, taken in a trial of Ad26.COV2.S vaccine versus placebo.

CDR3 sequence reads: CASSQESIGAGAFF. CDR3 in DNA: TGTGCCAGCAGCCAAGAGAGCATCGGGGCGGGAGCTTTCTTT. J is TRBJ1-1 and V is TRBV3-1 (or the pseudogene TRBV3-2); weak D call: TRBD1 (5 bases). CDR3 length equals 14 residues. V was cut by 0 bases and J by 10 bases, with 15 bases left in between. Germline V gene data show CDR1 as LGHDT and CDR2 as YNNKEL (reference sequence).